These 20 T cell receptor beta chains originate from one sample sequenced in a study of shared clonotypes between healthy human individuals. Profiling relied on immunoSEQ multiplex PCR, and the TCRdb table lists in-frame clones only, not all of them. This table holds about 520,000 clones, over 75% found once. Sequenced input: PBMCs. The source of these receptors is a woman aged 40 to 50 in good health. Some clones in this sample may be carry-over from other donors' samples.

With respect to this clone: This likely came from a read error, as a far larger clone is one base away. This chain uses TRBV4-2 with TRBJ2-5; D not certain. Germline CDR1 is LGHNA and CDR2 is YNFKEQ. The CDR3 is made up of 15 amino acids. CDR3 in amino acids: CASSLRSQVQETRYF. The CDR3 nucleotides are TGTGCCAGCAGTTTAAGGTCTCAAGTTCAGGAGACCCGGTACTTC.

J is TRBJ2-2 and V is TRBV27; TRBD1 agrees at 10 bases. CDR1 is MNHEY, CDR2 SMNVEV, per germline (reference sequence). J gave up 1 base and V 4 bases, and 3 bases lay outside the gene matches. The CDR3 contains 16 residues. The CDR3 region has the DNA TGTGCCAGCAGTTCCCGGGACAGGGGGAACACCGGGGAGCTGTTTTTT. Its translation: CASSSRDRGNTGELFF.

With respect to this clone: A far larger clone is a single base away, which makes a read error likely. J is TRBJ2-5 and V is TRBV9, with a possible D match to TRBD2 (7 bases). Germline V lookup: CDR1 SGDLS, CDR2 YYNGEE. The CDR3 contains 14 residues. CDR3 sequence (DNA): TGTGCCAGCAGCTCCCGGGGGGCCCAAGAGGCCCAGTACTTC. Translation gives CASSSRGAQEAQYF.

With regard to this clone: A far larger clone is one base from this, pointing to a likely read error. The V call is TRBV2, the J call TRBJ1-5; D is uncertain. With the DNA end fitting TRBJ2-3 better, the J assignment may be wrong. The CDR3 totals 17 residues. Germline V gene data show CDR1 as SNHLY and CDR2 as FYNNEI. CDR3 coding DNA: TGTGCCAGCAGTGAGTGGGGAAGACCTGACCTTTATCAGCCCCAGTATTTT. It encodes CASSEWGRPDLYQPQYF.

The chain recombines TRBV7-3 with TRBJ2-1, with D possibly TRBD2 on 6 matching bases. Looked up from germline, CDR1 is SGHTA and CDR2 is FQGTGA. There are 15 residues in the CDR3. V dropped 1 base and J dropped 8 bases, with 15 bases sitting between them. DNA of the CDR3: TGTGCCAGCAGCTTAAAACTAGCCCTCTTGGATGAGCAGTTCTTC. It yields the protein CASSLKLALLDEQFF.

In the case of this clone: A read error likely explains this, since a far larger clone differs by one base. The sample carries other DNA sequences with the same CDR3. This chain connects TRBV6-1 to TRBJ2-7; TRBD2 matches at 9 bases. J lost 4 bases, V lost 7 bases, and 5 bases had no gene match. The CDR3 is made up of 13 amino acids. CDR1 MNHNS and CDR2 SASEGT come from the germline V gene. The CDR3 spells CASILAGGYEQYF. DNA for the CDR3: TGTGCCAGCATACTAGCGGGCGGGTACGAGCAGTACTTC.

The gene calls are TRBV7-9 and TRBJ1-2; TRBD1 matches 7 bases. Germline trimming cut 2 bases from V and 7 bases from J; bases unmatched to any gene: 7. The CDR3 spans 14 residues. Per germline, CDR1 SEHNR and CDR2 FQNEAQ (reference sequence). The CDR3 DNA follows: TGTGCCAGCAGCTTAACTGGACAGGCGAGTGGCTACACCTTC. Translation gives CASSLTGQASGYTF.

This chain connects TRBV5-1 to TRBJ2-1; TRBD1 might be the D (5 bases). The CDR3 contains 15 residues. CDR1 and CDR2 from the germline V gene are SGHRS and YFSETQ. The germline V and J ends were trimmed by 0 bases and 7 bases, with 14 bases remaining between them. CDR3 loop: CASSLDAAGMNEQFF. Written as DNA, the CDR3 is TGCGCCAGCAGCTTGGACGCGGCAGGGATGAATGAGCAGTTCTTC.

This CDR3 reads CASTADSRETQYF. CDR3 sequence (DNA): TGTGCCAGCACTGCGGACAGCCGAGAGACCCAGTACTTC. The V and J genes are TRBV2 and TRBJ2-5, with D perhaps matching TRBD1 (6 bases). The germline V gene encodes CDR1 SNHLY and CDR2 FYNNEI. CDR3 size: 13 residues. The V end was cut by 7 bases, the J end by 4 bases, with 13 bases between.

This clone occurred many times. The chain uses TRBV6-5 and TRBJ1-1; no reliable D call. The CDR3 runs 12 residues. Trimming pared 0 bases from V and 6 bases from J, leaving 5 bases between. The germline V gene encodes CDR1 MNHEY and CDR2 SVGAGI. Here the CDR3 reads CASSYSRAEAFF. CDR3 DNA sequence: TGTGCCAGCAGTTACTCGAGGGCTGAAGCTTTCTTT.

This clone was counted a few times. One junction end does not reproduce the germline sequence, and a read error may be involved. The J gene is TRBJ2-6, the V gene TRBV11-2; D gene ambiguous. The CDR3 sequence is 16 residues long. Per the germline V gene, CDR1 is SGHAT and CDR2 is FQNNGV. The CDR3 is CASSQEVGSGANVLTF. CDR3 coding DNA: TGCGCCAGCAGCCAAGAAGTCGGCTCTGGGGCCAACGTCCTGACTTTC.

This sequence joins TRBV4-2 and TRBJ2-3; 10 bases fit TRBD2. Germline loops: CDR1 LGHNA, CDR2 YNFKEQ. This CDR3 spans 15 amino acids. After removal of 1 base from V and 6 bases from J, the junction contained 4 bases not matched to a gene. For the CDR3, the DNA is TGTGCCAGCAGCCAAGCTAGCGGGAGAGTCGATACGCAGTATTTT. Protein: CASSQASGRVDTQYF.

The V and J genes are TRBV7-9 and TRBJ1-1; weak D call: TRBD1 (6 bases). CDR1 is SEHNR and CDR2 is FQNEAQ in the germline V gene (reference sequence). The V end lost 3 bases, the J end lost 7 bases, and 12 bases lay between the germline ends. There are 13 residues in the CDR3. This CDR3 reads CASSFSQGSEAFF. In DNA, the CDR3 is TGTGCCAGCAGCTTTTCACAGGGAAGTGAAGCTTTCTTT.

The chain is built from TRBV2 and TRBJ2-5; D perhaps matches TRBD1 (6 bases). Germline V lookup: CDR1 SNHLY, CDR2 FYNNEI. Trimming shortened V by 7 bases and J by 4 bases, and 22 bases separated the two germline ends. CDR3 size: 16 residues. This chain's CDR3 is CASNPVLGARGETQYF. CDR3 coding DNA: TGTGCCAGCAATCCCGTCTTGGGGGCTAGGGGAGAGACCCAGTACTTC. Looking up the rest from reference TRBV2 and TRBJ2-5 gives the full variable domain: EPEVTQTPSHQVTQMGQEVILRCVPISNHLYFYWYRQILGQKVEFLVSFYNNEISEKSEIFDDQFSVERPDGSNFTLKIRSTKLEDSAMYFCASNPVLGARGETQYFGPGTRLLVL.

The chain carries TRBV28 and TRBJ2-2; maybe TRBD2 (7 bases). Trimming stripped 2 bases from V and 6 bases from J, with 16 bases between. Germline V gives CDR1 MDHEN, CDR2 SYDVKM. This CDR3 is built from 16 residues. CDR3 nucleotide sequence: TGTGCCAGCAGTTTAGCCCCGGGGGCGGGAGCCGGGGAGCTGTTTTTT. Translation: CASSLAPGAGAGELFF.

On this clone itself: With a far larger clone one base away, a read error is the likely cause. This sample also contains other DNA sequences that code for the same CDR3. This sequence joins TRBV7-2 and TRBJ2-7, with a possible D match to TRBD1 (5 bases). This CDR3 spans 14 amino acids. The germline gives CDR1 SGHTA, CDR2 FQGNSA. CDR3 DNA sequence: TGTGCCAGTAGCTTAAGGGGCCACTCCTACGAGCAGTACTTC. Amino acid sequence: CASSLRGHSYEQYF.

This chain uses TRBV5-5 with TRBJ1-1; D is undetermined. The V and J ends lost 4 bases and 4 bases respectively, with 20 bases between them. Germline loops: CDR1 SGHKS, CDR2 YYEKEE (reference sequence). The CDR3 is made up of 16 amino acids. The CDR3 here is CASSPSPTAASTEAFF. The CDR3 bases are TGTGCCAGCAGCCCATCTCCGACTGCAGCGAGCACTGAAGCTTTCTTT.

This clone was counted between two and nine times. This likely traces to a read error, being one base from a far larger clone. The V and J genes are TRBV11-2 and TRBJ2-7, with 11 bases that match TRBD1. The length of the CDR3 is 15 residues. J was trimmed by 5 bases and V by 5 bases; bases with no gene match: 8. The germline CDR1 and CDR2 sequences are SGHAT and FQNNGV. The CDR3 bases are TGTGCCAGCAGCCCTCGCGTGGGACAGGGGGACGAGCAGTACTTC. Translated: CASSPRVGQGDEQYF.

This clone has ten or more counts. This chain joins TRBV6-1 and TRBJ2-7; D unclear. The CDR3 covers 13 residues. The V gene's germline CDR1 is MNHNS and CDR2 SASEGT. The germline V and J ends were trimmed by 3 bases and 0 bases, with 6 bases remaining between them. The CDR3 nucleotides are TGTGCCAGCAGTGACTACAGCTCCTACGAGCAGTACTTC. Translating it yields CASSDYSSYEQYF.

In nucleotides, the CDR3 is TGTGCCTGGAGTGTAAGTCGGCAGGGAGTCGGTTCGGCTAATGAAAAACTGTTTTTT. Its protein product is CAWSVSRQGVGSANEKLFF. J is TRBJ1-4 and V is TRBV30, with a tentative D call TRBD1 (5 bases). The CDR3 is 19 amino acids. Germline loops: CDR1 GTSNPN, CDR2 SVGIG (reference sequence). Trimming shortened V by 0 bases and J by 3 bases, and 23 bases separated the two germline ends.